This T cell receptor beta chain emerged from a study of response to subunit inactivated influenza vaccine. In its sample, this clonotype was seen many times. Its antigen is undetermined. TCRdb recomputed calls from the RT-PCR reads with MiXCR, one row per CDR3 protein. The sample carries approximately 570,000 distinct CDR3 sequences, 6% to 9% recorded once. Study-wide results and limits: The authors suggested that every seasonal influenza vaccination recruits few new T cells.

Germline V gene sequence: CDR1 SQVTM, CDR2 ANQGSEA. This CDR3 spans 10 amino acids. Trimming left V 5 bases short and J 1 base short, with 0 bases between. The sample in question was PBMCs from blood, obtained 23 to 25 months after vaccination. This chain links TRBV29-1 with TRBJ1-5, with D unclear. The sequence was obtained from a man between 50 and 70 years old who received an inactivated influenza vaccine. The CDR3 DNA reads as TGCAGCGTTAGCAATCAGCCCCAGCATTTT. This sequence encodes CSVSNQPQHF. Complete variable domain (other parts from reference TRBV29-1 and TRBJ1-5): SAVISQKPSRDICQRGTSLTIQCQVDSQVTMMFWYRQQPGQSLTLIATANQGSEATYESGFVIDKFPISRPNLTFSTLTVSNMSPEDSSIYLCSVSNQPQHFGDGTRLSIL.